Shown below are 20 T cell receptor beta chains from a single sample sequenced in a study of metastatic and nonmetastatic thyroid tumors. TCRdb re-called the PCR reads via MiXCR. The repertoire holds 100,000 or so clones, with 15% as singletons. Every patient underwent thyroid surgery untreated. Input material: blood. These receptors were collected from a female donor with papillary thyroid cancer or a benign thyroid nodule (not recorded which). Some clones in this sample may be carry-over from other donors' samples.

At least ten counts were recorded for this clone. The chain employs TRBV29-1 and TRBJ2-3, with a weak D call TRBD1 (5 bases). Trimming stripped 3 bases from V and 0 bases from J, with 10 bases between. This CDR3 has 14 amino acids. Germline lookup yields CDR1 SQVTM and CDR2 ANQGSEA. The CDR3 coding sequence is TGCAGCGTTGATGTGGGGCCCAGCACAGATACGCAGTATTTT. Translating gives CSVDVGPSTDTQYF.

This clone has at least ten counts. CDR3 in DNA: TGTGCCAGCTCACCCCCCGGGACAGGGGTCGAAAAACTGTTTTTT. It yields the protein CASSPPGTGVEKLFF. V gene TRBV18 combines with J gene TRBJ1-4; 10 positions match TRBD1. This CDR3 has 15 residues. The junction had 6 bases not matched to a gene; V was cut back by 3 bases and J by 8 bases. CDR1 and CDR2 (germline): KGHSH, LQKENI.

This clone was observed many times. This chain joins TRBV20-1 and TRBJ1-4; 7 nucleotides align to TRBD1. J lost 0 bases, V lost 4 bases, and 5 bases had no gene match. Germline CDR1 and CDR2: DFQATT and SNEGSKA (reference sequence). The CDR3 is 15 amino acids. In DNA, the CDR3 is TGCAGTGCTACCAGGGACAGCGCAACTAATGAAAAACTGTTTTTT. Its translation: CSATRDSATNEKLFF.

This clone was seen more than once but under ten times. The chain links TRBV25-1 to TRBJ2-7; 7 bases are a match to TRBD1. Germline V gene sequence: CDR1 MGHDK, CDR2 SYGVNS. With 11 bases clipped from V and 5 bases from J, the junction kept 18 bases outside the gene matches. The CDR3 is 15 amino acids. CDR3 sequence (DNA): TGTGCCGTCAGAGAAGGACAGGTGGGTACCCACGAGCAGTACTTC. Protein sequence: CAVREGQVGTHEQYF.

This clone was found many times. The gene calls are TRBV27 and TRBJ1-3; D gene ambiguous. The V end lost 4 bases, the J end lost 2 bases, and 9 bases lay between the germline ends. The germline V gene has CDR1 MNHEY and CDR2 SMNVEV (reference sequence). The CDR3 length is 14 residues. CDR3 coding DNA: TGTGCCAGCAGTTCGCTCACAGCTGGAAACACCATATATTTT. Its protein is CASSSLTAGNTIYF.

A remark on this clone: Since a much larger clone is just one base distant, this may be a read error. This sample includes further DNA sequences coding for the same CDR3. The chain couples TRBV7-2 to TRBJ2-4; D possibly uses TRBD1 or TRBD2 (6 bases each). CDR3 length equals 15 residues. V gave up 6 bases and J gave up 4 bases, with 16 bases separating them. Per germline, CDR1 SGHTA and CDR2 FQGNSA. CDR3 DNA sequence: TGTGCCAGCAGGAGGGGGGACATAGCTAAAAACATTCAGTACTTC. It specifies CASRRGDIAKNIQYF.

This clone showed up many times. The V call is TRBV27, the J call TRBJ1-2, with 8 bases fitting TRBD1. The CDR3 totals 13 residues. V was clipped by 3 bases and J by 9 bases; unmatched bases: 6. Germline CDR1 and CDR2: MNHEY and SMNVEV (reference sequence). The CDR3 DNA sequence: TGTGCCAGCAGTTTCACAGGGGGAGGGAGCTACACCTTC. It codes for CASSFTGGGSYTF.

As to this clone: Being one base from a much bigger clone, this may be a read error. In this CDR3 the conserved last residue, phenylalanine or tryptophan, is missing, so a read error is likely. The genes are TRBV4-1 and TRBJ2-7; D is tentatively TRBD1 or TRBD2 (6 bases each). The CDR3 spans 16 residues. Looked up from germline, CDR1 is MGHRA and CDR2 is YSYEKL. Trimming took off 0 bases at V and 0 bases at J, with 12 bases between the two ends. CDR3 sequence: CASSQETGRSSYEQYL. The CDR3 nucleotides read TGCGCCAGCAGCCAAGAAACAGGGAGGAGCTCCTACGAGCAGTACCTC.

On this clone: A much bigger clone sits one base away, suggesting this may be a read error. The rearrangement joins TRBV10-3 to TRBJ2-7, with D maybe TRBD2 (5 bases). Trimming removed 0 bases at V and 2 bases at J, with 11 bases between. Germline V CDR1 and CDR2: ENHRY, SYGVKD. CDR3 length equals 15 residues. The CDR3 bases are TGTGCCATCAGTGAGTCCGGGGTAATCACCTACGAGCAGTACTTC. It codes for CAISESGVITYEQYF.

This clone was found many times. The chain uses TRBV20-1 and TRBJ2-5; 8 bases are shared with TRBD2. The CDR3 spans 15 residues. With 6 bases clipped from V and 0 bases from J, the junction kept 9 bases outside the gene matches. The germline V gene encodes CDR1 DFQATT and CDR2 SNEGSKA (reference sequence). The CDR3 loop is CSAGRKRENQETQYF. The CDR3 bases are TGCAGTGCCGGCCGTAAGCGGGAGAACCAAGAGACCCAGTACTTC.

In regard to this clone: In the same sample, other DNA sequences code for this CDR3. This sequence joins TRBV9 and TRBJ2-5; TRBD1 matches 7 bases. With V trimmed by 3 bases and J by 0 bases, 8 bases remained unmatched. The CDR3 loop spans 16 amino acids. CDR1 and CDR2 from the germline V gene are SGDLS and YYNGEE. The chain's CDR3 is CASSALTGTDQETQYF. The DNA for the CDR3 is TGTGCCAGCAGCGCCCTGACCGGGACAGACCAAGAGACCCAGTACTTC. The variable domain in full, completed from reference TRBV9 and TRBJ2-5, reads DSGVTQTPKHLITATGQRVTLRCSPRSGDLSVYWYQQSLDQGLQFLIQYYNGEERAKGNILERFSAQQFPDLHSELNLSSLELGDSALYFCASSALTGTDQETQYFGPGTRLLVL.

The table lists this clone with a few counts. The genes are TRBV3-1 and TRBJ2-5, with D possibly TRBD2 on 6 matching bases. Germline V gene lookup returns CDR1 LGHDT and CDR2 YNNKEL (reference sequence). The CDR3 is 16 residues long. The germline V and J ends were trimmed by 3 bases and 4 bases, with 18 bases remaining between them. The CDR3 DNA reads TGTGCCAGCAGCCAGACTGGGGCGGGGTCGGGAGAGACCCAGTACTTC. Translating gives CASSQTGAGSGETQYF.

This sequence joins TRBV2 and TRBJ2-2; perhaps TRBD2 as D (6 bases). The CDR3 length is 15 residues. Germline V gene lookup returns CDR1 SNHLY and CDR2 FYNNEI. Trimming took off 6 bases at V and 5 bases at J, with 16 bases between the two ends. In nucleotides, the CDR3 is TGTGCCAGCAGATACGGGACTCCTAGGACCGGGGAGCTGTTTTTT. Translated, it gives CASRYGTPRTGELFF.

A note on this clone: Compared with germline, one end of the junction differs, possibly owing to a read error. The rearrangement joins TRBV6-4 to TRBJ2-3, with TRBD1 matching over 12 bases. The CDR3 spans 15 residues. Germline values: CDR1 MRHNA, CDR2 SNTAGT. The CDR3 DNA reads TGTGCCAGCAGTGACGGGACAGGGGGCACATATACGCAGTATTTT. This codes for CASSDGTGGTYTQYF.

This clone was observed many times. CDR3 nucleotide sequence: TGTGCCAGCGCCTCTCGCGGGGGGACCACAGATACGCAGTATTTT. Translation gives CASASRGGTTDTQYF. This chain uses TRBV6-1 with TRBJ2-3; 8 bases align to TRBD2. This CDR3 contains 15 residues. Trimming cost V 8 bases and J 2 bases; bases outside gene matches: 9. Germline CDR1 and CDR2: MNHNS and SASEGT.

This clone came up a few times. The chain is built from TRBV15 and TRBJ2-7; no definite D call. Germline V gives CDR1 LNHNV, CDR2 YYDKDF (reference sequence). The CDR3 has 15 amino acids. V shed 0 bases and J shed 2 bases, with 11 bases lying between them. In DNA, the CDR3 is TGTGCCACCAGCAGAGATCGCGTAGCAACCTACGAGCAGTACTTC. Amino acids: CATSRDRVATYEQYF.

This clone was observed a few times. Just one base apart from a much larger clone, this may be a read error. The J gene is TRBJ2-2, the V gene TRBV6-2 or TRBV6-3; 8 bases line up with TRBD2. Looked up from germline, CDR1 is MNHEY and CDR2 is SVGEGT. CDR3 size: 16 residues. J was trimmed by 6 bases and V by 5 bases; bases with no gene match: 11. DNA of the CDR3: TGTGCCAGCAGTCGCCCCCGCGGGGGGTCCTCCGGGGAGCTGTTTTTT. Amino acid sequence: CASSRPRGGSSGELFF.

This clone came up many times. The same CDR3 is also encoded by other DNA sequences in this sample. The genes are TRBV12-3 or TRBV12-4 and TRBJ2-4; 7 nucleotides agree with TRBD1. V lost 5 bases to trimming and J lost 0 bases; unmatched junction nucleotides: 10. CDR3 length equals 17 residues. DNA for the CDR3: TGTGCCAGCAGTCCCGCCAGGGGGTCCCTAGCCAAAAACATTCAGTACTTC. Amino acid sequence: CASSPARGSLAKNIQYF.

In its sample, this clone was seen many times. The chain joins TRBV6-1 to TRBJ2-7, with D possibly TRBD1 on 6 matching bases. The length of the CDR3 is 11 residues. From germline, CDR1 is MNHNS and CDR2 SASEGT. V shed 8 bases and J shed 8 bases, with 13 bases lying between them. The CDR3 DNA follows: TGTGCCAGCGGTAGAGGGGGACAGCAGTACTTC. It codes for CASGRGGQQYF.

This clone was counted ten times or more. V usage is TRBV5-1 and J usage is TRBJ2-5; D is undetermined. The CDR3 consists of 16 residues. The ends were cut back, 4 bases at V and 5 bases at J, with 21 bases in the middle. Germline-derived CDR1 and CDR2 are SGHRS and YFSETQ. As DNA, the CDR3 is TGCGCCAGCAGCCCGACCGATACAATCTCGGGTGAGACCCAGTACTTC. Its translation is CASSPTDTISGETQYF.